This T cell receptor (beta chain) was retrieved from a study of blood T cell repertoires in COVID-19. The wider study: From the United States, Italy and Spain came samples of acute and convalescent COVID-19.

Trimming pared 6 bases from V and 11 bases from J, leaving 22 bases between. This CDR3 has 14 residues. The germline CDR1 and CDR2 sequences are MDHEN and SYDVKM. Per the study methods: Amplified reference gene primers provided the basis for estimating nucleated cell counts. Some clones are missing from TCRdb's copy, which holds only in-frame ones; the method was immunoSEQ multiplex PCR. That table is the source of V, J and clone size, and D and trimming were worked out from the DNA. The data hold under 250,000 clones, with roughly 86% observed a single time. Sequencing was carried out using peripheral blood. The sequence was obtained from an elderly man with acute or convalescent COVID-19. This chain joins TRBV28 and TRBJ1-1; D remains ambiguous. The CDR3 bases are TGTGCCAGCAGCCGACTAGTTTCTCCGGGTGAGGCTTTCTTT. This codes for CASSRLVSPGEAFF.